The 8 T cell receptor beta chains given below trace back to one sample, sequenced in a study of T cells after posttransplantation cyclophosphamide. Treatment was busulfan-fludarabine conditioning, a marrow graft, and cyclophosphamide on days +3 and +4. TCRdb keeps only in-frame clones here, not all; method: immunoSEQ multiplex PCR. The table records approximately 1,500 clones, about 77% of them present only once. The source material was CD4+ T cells sorted from PBMCs, sampled after allogeneic stem cell transplant with posttransplant cyclophosphamide. These receptors all come from a male patient between 50 and 60 years old who received an allogeneic stem cell transplant from an unrelated donor, was CMV-positive, and had acute GVHD only. Some T cells may arise from the graft donor.

V and J are TRBV10-3 and TRBJ1-6; D is uncertain. Germline V CDR1 and CDR2: ENHRY, SYGVKD. V lost 6 bases and J 4 bases, leaving 16 bases between the germline ends. This CDR3 has 16 amino acids. For the CDR3, the DNA is TGTGCCATCAGCGAAGGGAGGGTTTTATATAATTCACCCCTCCACTTT. Translating gives CAISEGRVLYNSPLHF.

Here the CDR3 DNA reads TGTGCCTGGAGTGTGGGAGGAAAGAGGAACACTGAAGCTTTCTTT. It yields the protein CAWSVGGKRNTEAFF. The rearrangement joins TRBV30 to TRBJ1-1; no definite D call. From germline, CDR1 is GTSNPN and CDR2 SVGIG (reference sequence). Between the trimmed V and J ends, which lost 0 bases and 1 base, there was a span of 12 bases. This CDR3 is 15 amino acids long.

V usage is TRBV7-9 and J usage is TRBJ2-5; D may be TRBD2 (6 bases). Germline CDR1 SEHNR, CDR2 FQNEAQ (reference sequence). CDR3 length: 16 residues. With 5 bases removed from V and 1 base from J, the gap between germline ends came to 17 bases. The CDR3 DNA sequence: TGTGCCAGCAGCCCCTCCAGGAGGGCCAGCCAAGAGACCCAGTACTTC. Encoded protein: CASSPSRRASQETQYF. The whole variable domain, filled in from reference TRBV7-9 and TRBJ2-5, reads DTGVSQNPRHKITKRGQNVTFRCDPISEHNRLYWYRQTLGQGPEFLTYFQNEAQLEKSRLLSDRFSAERPKGSFSTLEIQRTEQGDSAMYLCASSPSRRASQETQYFGPGTRLLVL.

This clone came up once. The chain uses TRBV2 and TRBJ1-1; D uncertain. Trimming stripped 6 bases from V and 1 base from J, with 15 bases between. This CDR3 spans 15 amino acids. Per germline, CDR1 SNHLY and CDR2 FYNNEI. The CDR3, as DNA: TGTGCCAGCAGCGGAGGGCGGGGAGGGAACACTGAAGCTTTCTTT. This translates into CASSGGRGGNTEAFF. The complete variable domain, with remaining parts taken from reference TRBV2 and TRBJ1-1, reads EPEVTQTPSHQVTQMGQEVILRCVPISNHLYFYWYRQILGQKVEFLVSFYNNEISEKSEIFDDQFSVERPDGSNFTLKIRSTKLEDSAMYFCASSGGRGGNTEAFFGQGTRLTVV.

This clone was observed a handful of times. The rearrangement uses TRBV6-1 and TRBJ1-2; D uncertain. Germline V lookup: CDR1 MNHNS, CDR2 SASEGT. Trimming left V 2 bases short and J 2 bases short, with 9 bases between. The CDR3 consists of 14 residues. In DNA, the CDR3 is TGTGCCAGCAGTGAAACCCCGGAGAACTATGGCTACACCTTC. It yields the protein CASSETPENYGYTF.

J is TRBJ2-1 and V is TRBV28, with TRBD2 matching over 7 bases. Germline values: CDR1 MDHEN, CDR2 SYDVKM. Trimming at V came to 5 bases and at J to 7 bases, leaving 11 bases not matched to a gene. This CDR3 comprises 15 residues. CDR3 sequence (DNA): TGTGCCAGCAGTAAGCCCCTAGGGACTACAAATGAGCAGTTCTTC. It encodes CASSKPLGTTNEQFF.

The rearrangement joins TRBV4-1 to TRBJ1-4; 8 bases are shared with TRBD1. The V gene's germline CDR1 is MGHRA and CDR2 YSYEKL. The CDR3 is 15 residues long. V lost 1 base and J lost 7; bases outside the gene matches: 5. CDR3 loop: CASSQAGGAGEKLFF. As DNA, the CDR3 is TGCGCCAGCAGCCAAGCAGGGGGCGCAGGTGAAAAACTGTTTTTT.

The V call is TRBV29-1, the J call TRBJ1-1; weak D call: TRBD1 (5 bases). This CDR3 is 13 amino acids long. The ends were cut back, 2 bases at V and 3 bases at J, with 10 bases in the middle. The germline gives CDR1 SQVTM, CDR2 ANQGSEA. CDR3 sequence reads: CSVETQEYTEAFF. The CDR3 DNA is TGCAGCGTTGAAACACAGGAGTACACTGAAGCTTTCTTT. Full variable domain (outside the CDR3, taken from reference TRBV29-1 and TRBJ1-1): SAVISQKPSRDICQRGTSLTIQCQVDSQVTMMFWYRQQPGQSLTLIATANQGSEATYESGFVIDKFPISRPNLTFSTLTVSNMSPEDSSIYLCSVETQEYTEAFFGQGTRLTVV.